These 18 T cell receptor beta chains came from one sample sequenced in a study of response to subunit inactivated influenza vaccine. In TCRdb, the RT-PCR reads were re-called with MiXCR into one record per CDR3 protein. The sample contains around 500,000 distinct CDR3 sequences, 9.5% to 12% of which appear only once. The sequences come from PBMCs from blood, collected more than 35 days after vaccination. These TCRs come from a man aged 50 to 60 who received an inactivated influenza vaccine.

This chain links TRBV12-3 or TRBV12-4 with TRBJ2-1; 9 nucleotides align to TRBD2. V shed 6 bases and J 1 base; nucleotides not matched to a gene: 7. The CDR3 length is 16 residues. In DNA form, the CDR3 reads TGTGCCAGCAGGGGGGATAGCGGGGGATCCTACAATGAGCAGTTCTTC. This sequence encodes CASRGDSGGSYNEQFF.

This clonotype has just a few counts. J is TRBJ2-2 and V is TRBV20-1; D call uncertain. V lost 4 bases, J lost 1 base, and 10 bases lay in between. Per the germline V gene, CDR1 is DFQATT and CDR2 is SNEGSKA (reference sequence). The CDR3 extends over 14 amino acids. In DNA form, the CDR3 reads TGCAGTGCTAACCGGGCCCTGAACACCGGGGAGCTGTTTTTT. It is translated as CSANRALNTGELFF.

This clonotype was seen a few times. The chain has TRBV28 and TRBJ2-7; no firm D call. V was trimmed by 5 bases and J by 4 bases, leaving 15 bases between them. The CDR3 is 14 amino acids. The germline gives CDR1 MDHEN, CDR2 SYDVKM. CDR3 coding DNA: TGTGCCAGCAGTCTTCATCCCGCCCGGTACGAGCAGTACTTC. This gives the protein CASSLHPARYEQYF.

This clonotype was observed a handful of times. V and J are TRBV24-1 and TRBJ2-5, with D possibly being TRBD2 (6 bases). V dropped 4 bases and J dropped 4 bases, with 15 bases sitting between them. This CDR3 comprises 15 residues. The germline V gene has CDR1 KGHDR and CDR2 SFDVKD. DNA of the CDR3: TGTGCCACCAGTGAACCGGGCCTCGGGGGAGAGACCCAGTACTTC. Translated: CATSEPGLGGETQYF.

In its sample, this clonotype was seen a few times. V is TRBV5-5 and J is TRBJ2-1, with a tentative D call TRBD2 (6 bases). V lost 4 bases to trimming and J lost 15 bases, with 23 bases between them. Germline V gene sequence: CDR1 SGHKS, CDR2 YYEKEE (reference sequence). There are 14 residues in the CDR3. This CDR3 reads CASSPGVGLFLPFF. The CDR3 DNA follows: TGTGCCAGCAGCCCGGGGGTAGGGCTCTTCCTCCCGTTCTTC.

The V and J genes are TRBV10-3 and TRBJ2-1; tentatively, D is TRBD1 (6 bases). From germline, CDR1 is ENHRY and CDR2 SYGVKD. The length of the CDR3 is 14 residues. Trimming took off 0 bases at V and 4 bases at J, with 7 bases between the two ends. In nucleotides, the CDR3 is TGTGCCATCAGTGAGTCTACAGGGTACAATGAGCAGTTCTTC. Translated: CAISESTGYNEQFF.

The V call is TRBV7-8, the J call TRBJ2-5, with a weak D call TRBD2 (5 bases). Looked up from germline, CDR1 is SGHVS and CDR2 is FQNEAQ. This CDR3 spans 17 amino acids. Trimming shortened V by 0 bases and J by 4 bases, and 18 bases separated the two germline ends. The CDR3 sequence: CASSLALSSPEGETQYF. The DNA for the CDR3 is TGTGCCAGCAGCTTAGCGCTCTCGTCTCCAGAGGGAGAGACCCAGTACTTC.

The chain links TRBV7-2 to TRBJ2-5; perhaps TRBD1 as D (5 bases). CDR3 length equals 14 residues. The V end was cut by 4 bases, the J end by 5 bases, with 14 bases between. Germline CDR1 is SGHTA and CDR2 is FQGNSA. The CDR3 is CASSWSRGWETQYF. CDR3 DNA sequence: TGTGCCAGCAGCTGGAGTAGGGGTTGGGAGACCCAGTACTTC.

This clonotype was detected a few times. The V call is TRBV18, the J call TRBJ2-3, with D maybe TRBD2 (6 bases). The CDR3 consists of 13 residues. Deletions cut 3 bases from V and 7 bases from J, with 11 bases between. Germline CDR1 KGHSH, CDR2 LQKENI. DNA for the CDR3: TGTGCCAGCTCACCGGCAGGGAGGCATACGCAGTATTTT. As protein: CASSPAGRHTQYF.

There are a few counts of this clonotype. The gene calls are TRBV4-3 and TRBJ2-7, with D unresolved. CDR3 size: 14 residues. Germline values: CDR1 LGHNA, CDR2 YSLEER. V dropped 1 base and J dropped 1 base, with 8 bases sitting between them. Here the CDR3 reads CASSQVLQSYEQYF. The CDR3 coding sequence is TGCGCCAGCAGCCAAGTTTTACAGTCCTACGAGCAGTACTTC.

This clonotype was observed a handful of times. The chain uses TRBV29-1 and TRBJ1-2; tentative D call: TRBD1 (5 bases). Trimming left V 1 base short and J 1 base short, with 16 bases between. Germline V lookup: CDR1 SQVTM, CDR2 ANQGSEA. The CDR3 spans 16 residues. The CDR3 DNA reads as TGCAGCGTTGAAGGGCCGGACCGCAGGGATAACTATGGCTACACCTTC. Its translation is CSVEGPDRRDNYGYTF.

The V and J genes are TRBV5-1 and TRBJ2-2; a weak D match, TRBD2 (5 bases). The ends were cut back, 3 bases at V and 0 bases at J, with 12 bases in the middle. The CDR3 spans 16 residues. In germline, CDR1 is SGHRS, CDR2 YFSETQ. CDR3 bases: TGCGCCAGCAGCTCTAACAAAGCGGCGAACACCGGGGAGCTGTTTTTT. It specifies CASSSNKAANTGELFF.

V is TRBV24-1 and J is TRBJ2-2; D gene uncertain. The CDR3 is 15 residues long. Trimming cost V 5 bases and J 2 bases, with 11 bases left between them. Germline CDR1 KGHDR, CDR2 SFDVKD. As DNA, the CDR3 is TGTGCCACCAGTGTTCAGAATTCTAACACCGGGGAGCTGTTTTTT. It codes for CATSVQNSNTGELFF.

This clonotype was seen only once. J is TRBJ2-3 and V is TRBV30; unclear D gene. The CDR3 spans 11 residues. Trimming removed 0 bases at V and 8 bases at J, with 6 bases between. The germline gives CDR1 GTSNPN, CDR2 SVGIG (reference sequence). CDR3: CAWSVRSTQYF. The CDR3 DNA is TGTGCCTGGAGTGTACGATCTACGCAGTATTTT.

The J gene is TRBJ2-1, the V gene TRBV24-1, with TRBD2 matching 13 bases. The junction had 8 bases not matched to a gene; V was cut back by 7 bases and J by 3 bases. The CDR3 runs 17 residues. Germline CDR1 reads KGHDR; CDR2 reads SFDVKD. CDR3 residues: CATSGTSGNKDYNEQFF. CDR3 sequence (DNA): TGTGCCACCAGCGGGACTAGCGGGAACAAGGACTACAATGAGCAGTTCTTC.

This clonotype was found many times. The CDR3 coding sequence is TGCAGCGCAGACGGGCTAGCGGGAGTTTCATATACGCAGTATTTT. Translated, it gives CSADGLAGVSYTQYF. This chain joins TRBV29-1 and TRBJ2-3; 10 bases are a match to TRBD2. The CDR3 runs to 15 residues. Germline V gives CDR1 SQVTM, CDR2 ANQGSEA. Trimming cost V 7 bases and J 7 bases; bases outside gene matches: 14.

The J gene is TRBJ2-3, the V gene TRBV12-2; the table's D call, TRBD2, has no DNA check behind it. TRBV12-2 is recorded as a pseudogene. This CDR3 has 21 residues. CDR3 sequence reads: CASRPRSALAGGTTSTDTQYF. CDR3 in DNA: TGTGCAAGTCGCCCCCGCTCCGCACTAGCGGGGGGGACGACTAGCACAGATACGCAGTATTTT.

This clonotype showed up just a few times. The rearrangement joins TRBV20-1 to TRBJ1-6; 10 nucleotides agree with TRBD1. With V trimmed by 2 bases and J by 6 bases, 10 bases remained unmatched. This CDR3 is 17 amino acids long. CDR1 DFQATT and CDR2 SNEGSKA come from the germline V gene (reference sequence). CDR3 residues: CSARTGTGVPSNSPLHF. The CDR3 coding sequence is TGCAGTGCTAGAACCGGGACAGGGGTTCCGTCTAATTCACCCCTCCACTTT.